These 19 T cell receptor beta chains were all obtained from the same sample, sequenced in a study of tissue T cells after allogeneic stem cell transplantation. Described time point: mouse harvest day 14 after allogeneic transplant. Each mouse received 10^7 T-cell-depleted marrow cells plus 10^6 splenic CD5+ T cells by tail vein. Using immunoSEQ multiplex PCR, the repertoire was profiled, and TCRdb retains in-frame clones only, with some absent. The table records 3,000 to 3,500 clones, about half of them present only once. What was sequenced was gut tissue. These receptor sequences come from a female BALB/c mouse given C57BL/6 T cells with graft-versus-host disease after an allogeneic hematopoietic cell transplant.

On this clone: Genes and germline are mouse. Coverage ceases 1 residue before the CDR3 finishes, and the germline J gene fills in the end. The chain links TRBV16 to TRBJ1-2, with D possibly matching TRBD1 (5 bases). Per germline, CDR1 SGHSA and CDR2 FRNQAP. The CDR3 is made up of 14 amino acids. Trimming removed 5 bases from V and 0 bases from J, with 10 bases in between. CDR3 region: CASSPGTANSDYTF. The sequenced part of the CDR3 DNA is TGTGCAAGCAGCCCCGGGACCGCAAACTCCGACTACACC. The whole variable domain, remainder taken from reference TRBV16 and TRBJ1-2, is NAGVIQTPRHKVTGKGQEATLWCEPISGHSAVFWYRQTIVQGLEFLTYFRNQAPIDDSGMPKERFSAQMPNQSHSTLKIQSTQPQDSAVYLCASSPGTANSDYTFGSGTRLLVI.

For this clone: Genes and germline come from the mouse. The CDR3 goes on 1 residue after the read ends, and that part is filled in from the germline J gene. The chain employs TRBV12-1 and TRBJ1-5; 7 bases agree with TRBD1. CDR1 SGHSN and CDR2 HYEKVE come from the germline V gene. J was trimmed by 4 bases and V by 4 bases; bases with no gene match: 3. This CDR3 is 13 amino acids long. Incomplete CDR3 DNA: TGTGCCAGCTCCCTGGGACAGAACCAGGCTCCGCTT. Translated: CASSLGQNQAPL. From start to end, the CDR3 is CASSLGQNQAPLF.

This clone was recorded a few times. Mouse germline and gene names are used. The read terminates 1 residue ahead of where the CDR3 ends, so the germline J gene completes it. The chain uses TRBV13-3 and TRBJ2-7, with D possibly matching TRBD1 (5 bases). The germline V gene has CDR1 NNHDY and CDR2 SYVADS. Trimming shortened V by 1 base and J by 7 bases, and 12 bases separated the two germline ends. This CDR3 region has 13 residues. CDR3 bases read: TGTGCCAGCAGTGATCCCTCAGGGAGGGAACAGTAC. Residues: CASSDPSGREQY. The whole CDR3 region reads CASSDPSGREQYF.

Note on this clone: The genes and germline here are from mouse. The read stops 1 residue short of the end of the CDR3; the missing end is completed from the germline J gene. This sequence joins TRBV19 and TRBJ2-5; 7 bases match TRBD2. Looked up from germline, CDR1 is FNHDT and CDR2 is SITEND (reference sequence). The CDR3 consists of 13 residues. The trim removed 5 bases at V and 6 bases at J, leaving 6 bases unmatched. The CDR3 reads CASRPWGTDTQYF. The CDR3 DNA, read in part, is TGTGCCAGCAGACCCTGGGGGACGGACACCCAGTAC.

Regarding this clone: Each gene name is a mouse one. Sequencing ends 1 residue short of the CDR3 end; the germline J gene provides the rest. The V and J genes are TRBV3 and TRBJ2-5; 9 positions match TRBD1. The germline V gene has CDR1 SNHLY and CDR2 FYNGKV (reference sequence). The V segment lost 4 bases and the J segment 6 bases; nucleotides outside the gene matches: 5. CDR3 length equals 14 residues. This CDR3 reads CASSSGQGRDTQYF. Incomplete CDR3 DNA: TGTGCCAGCAGCTCGGGACAGGGAAGGGACACCCAGTAC.

This clone has more than one count but fewer than ten. Gene names and germline refer to mouse. Incomplete CDR3 DNA: TGTGCAAGCAGCTTAGACAGTCCCACCGGGCAGCTCTAC. This sequence encodes CASSLDSPTGQLY. In full, the CDR3 is CASSLDSPTGQLYF. The genes are TRBV16 and TRBJ2-2; no clear D gene. From the germline J gene comes the end of the CDR3, since the read stops 1 residue before it. The CDR3 covers 14 residues. V was clipped by 0 bases and J by 4 bases, with 6 bases between them. CDR1 SGHSA and CDR2 FRNQAP come from the germline V gene.

Remarks on this clone: These gene names are mouse names. The read ends 1 residue shy of where the CDR3 ends; the end is completed using the germline J gene. The chain joins TRBV3 to TRBJ1-1; 8 bases agree with TRBD1. Germline values: CDR1 SNHLY, CDR2 FYNGKV (reference sequence). The V segment lost 5 bases and the J segment 3 bases; nucleotides outside the gene matches: 5. The CDR3 contains 14 residues. The sequenced part of the CDR3 DNA is TGTGCCAGCAGCCTCACGACAGGGGACACAGAAGTCTTC. Encoded protein: CASSLTTGDTEVF. The CDR3 reads in full as CASSLTTGDTEVFF. The whole variable domain, filled in from reference TRBV3 and TRBJ1-1, reads GPKVLQIPSHQIIDMGQMVTLNCDPVSNHLYFYWYKQILGQQMEFLVNFYNGKVMEKSKLFKDQFSVERPDGSYFTLKIQPTALEDSAVYFCASSLTTGDTEVFFGKGTRLTVV.

As concerns this clone: Gene names denote mouse genes. The CDR3 DNA, read in part, is TGTGCCAGCAGCGGCCGGGGCCAAGACACCCAGTAC. Its translation is CASSGRGQDTQY. The entire CDR3 protein is CASSGRGQDTQYF. The chain recombines TRBV26 with TRBJ2-5; D is unresolved. The read is 1 residue too short to cover the CDR3 end, so that end is filled in from the germline J gene. Germline values: CDR1 KGHPV, CDR2 FQNQEV (reference sequence). Trimming removed 6 bases at V and 2 bases at J, with 9 bases between. The CDR3 sequence is 13 residues long.

Concerning this clone itself: Genes here carry mouse names. The read stops 1 residue short of the end of the CDR3; the missing end is completed from the germline J gene. The rearrangement uses TRBV1 and TRBJ2-2; D is ambiguous. CDR3 size: 14 residues. The ends were cut back, 0 bases at V and 4 bases at J, with 6 bases in the middle. Germline lookup yields CDR1 NSQYPW and CDR2 LRSPGD (reference sequence). The sequenced part of the CDR3 DNA is TGCACCTGCAGTGCAGATCACAGCACCGGGCAGCTCTAC. The encoded protein is CTCSADHSTGQLY. The entire CDR3 sequence reads CTCSADHSTGQLYF.

With respect to this clone: Gene labels here are mouse ones. The read stops 1 residue short of the end of the CDR3; the missing end is completed from the germline J gene. The rearrangement links TRBV26 to TRBJ2-5; TRBD2 aligns across 8 bases. CDR1 KGHPV and CDR2 FQNQEV come from the germline V gene (reference sequence). V dropped 3 bases and J dropped 1; count of bases not matched to a gene: 6. This CDR3 spans 16 amino acids. The chain's CDR3 is CASSLAGGWDQDTQYF. The part of the CDR3 DNA that was read is TGTGCCAGCAGTCTTGCTGGGGGGTGGGACCAAGACACCCAGTAC.

The count of this clone is one. Mouse gene names apply. The read terminates 1 residue before the CDR3 end, so the remaining end is supplied by the germline J gene. The chain has TRBV19 and TRBJ2-4; TRBD1 matches 12 bases. V shed 1 base and J 3 bases; nucleotides not matched to a gene: 6. The CDR3 is 17 residues long. Germline-derived CDR1 and CDR2 are FNHDT and SITEND (reference sequence). The CDR3 reads CASSIRGQGAGQNTLYF. The DNA read from the CDR3 is TGTGCCAGCAGTATAAGGGGACAGGGGGCTGGCCAAAACACCTTGTAC.

Turning to this clone: All gene names here are mouse names. The read terminates 1 residue before the CDR3 end, so the remaining end is supplied by the germline J gene. This chain connects TRBV26 to TRBJ1-2, with unresolved D. CDR3 length: 13 residues. The germline V and J ends were trimmed by 4 bases and 0 bases, with 6 bases remaining between them. CDR1 is KGHPV, CDR2 FQNQEV, per germline (reference sequence). The chain's CDR3 is CASSPHANSDYTF. The CDR3 bases that were read are TGTGCCAGCAGTCCGCACGCAAACTCCGACTACACC.

This clone was counted a few times. Gene labels here are mouse ones. The read is 1 residue too short to cover the CDR3 end, so that end is filled in from the germline J gene. This rearrangement joins TRBV5 to TRBJ2-5; 9 bases match TRBD1. In germline, CDR1 is LGHNA, CDR2 YNLKQL (reference sequence). This CDR3 spans 14 amino acids. J lost 6 bases, V lost 3 bases, and 4 bases had no gene match. The part of the CDR3 DNA that was read is TGTGCCAGCAGCCAGGGACAGGGCCGGGACACCCAGTAC. Protein product: CASSQGQGRDTQY. The whole CDR3 protein reads CASSQGQGRDTQYF.

About this clone: The gene names given are mouse names. Sequencing ends 1 residue short of the CDR3 end; the germline J gene provides the rest. The gene calls are TRBV15 and TRBJ2-5; 7 nucleotides line up with TRBD2. CDR1 is SGHND and CDR2 is FRSKSL in the germline V gene. The CDR3 totals 14 residues. V gave up 6 bases and J gave up 1 base; unmatched junction bases: 4. This CDR3 reads CASSLGGYQDTQYF. Partial CDR3 DNA: TGTGCCAGCAGCCTTGGGGGGTACCAAGACACCCAGTAC.

A remark on this clone: The genes and germline here are from mouse. The read terminates 1 residue before the CDR3 end, so the remaining end is supplied by the germline J gene. The gene calls are TRBV3 and TRBJ1-5, with no clear D. V was cut by 4 bases and J by 0 bases, with 10 bases left in between. Germline CDR1 is SNHLY and CDR2 is FYNGKV (reference sequence). The CDR3 contains 15 residues. The sequenced part of the CDR3 DNA is TGTGCCAGCAGCTCCCGGGCACTTAACAACCAGGCTCCGCTT. Encoded protein: CASSSRALNNQAPL. The whole CDR3 protein is CASSSRALNNQAPLF. The full variable domain, its missing parts supplied by reference TRBV3 and TRBJ1-5, is GPKVLQIPSHQIIDMGQMVTLNCDPVSNHLYFYWYKQILGQQMEFLVNFYNGKVMEKSKLFKDQFSVERPDGSYFTLKIQPTALEDSAVYFCASSSRALNNQAPLFGEGTRLSVL.

Concerning this clone itself: The gene names given are mouse names. The CDR3 end falls 1 residue outside the read, so it is completed with the germline J gene. This rearrangement joins TRBV23 to TRBJ1-4; TRBD1 is taken as the D call from the table, unchecked against the DNA. CDR1 and CDR2 from the germline V gene are KGHTA and FQNQQP. CDR3 length: 14 residues. The part of the CDR3 DNA that was read is TGCTCCAGCAGTCCGGGACAGGGGCCCGAAAGATTATTT. Its translation: CSSSPGQGPERLF. The CDR3 reads in full as CSSSPGQGPERLFF.

This clone was seen only a few times. Germline and genes here are mouse. The read finishes 1 residue shy of the CDR3 end, and the germline J gene is used to complete it. The gene calls are TRBV12-2 and TRBJ2-3, with D possibly being TRBD1 (7 bases). The V and J ends lost 0 bases and 3 bases respectively, with 12 bases between them. This CDR3 is 15 amino acids long. Per the germline V gene, CDR1 is SGHLS and CDR2 is HYDKME. The part of the CDR3 DNA that was read is TGTGCCAGCTCTCTCAGGGGGCGCAGAGCAGAAACGCTGTAT. Translated: CASSLRGRRAETLY. The entire CDR3 is CASSLRGRRAETLYF.

This clone has only a few counts. Any gene name here is a mouse gene name. With the read ending 1 residue before the CDR3 end, the germline J gene is used to fill in that end. J is TRBJ2-5 and V is TRBV5; D is unclear. The V gene lost 0 bases and the J gene lost 2 bases, with 3 bases spanning the gap. Germline V gene sequence: CDR1 LGHNA, CDR2 YNLKQL (reference sequence). This CDR3 comprises 13 residues. The sequenced CDR3 bases are TGTGCCAGCAGCCAAGATCGCCAAGACACCCAGTAC. This sequence encodes CASSQDRQDTQY. The whole CDR3 protein reads CASSQDRQDTQYF.

Of note for this clone: Gene names denote mouse genes. The CDR3 end lies 1 residue beyond the end of the read and is filled in from the germline J gene. This chain connects TRBV31 to TRBJ1-3; 8 positions agree with TRBD1. The CDR3 length is 15 residues. The ends lost 5 bases at V and 3 bases at J; junction bases unmatched: 9. Germline CDR1 GKSSPN, CDR2 SITVG. This chain's CDR3 is CAWYPPGQVGNTLYF. The DNA read from the CDR3 is TGTGCCTGGTACCCTCCGGGACAGGTTGGAAATACGCTCTAT.